This TCR beta chain was sequenced in a study of CD8 T cells in Susac syndrome. The germline V gene encodes CDR1 MDHEN and CDR2 SYDVKM. Trimming shortened V by 7 bases and J by 0 bases, and 10 bases separated the two germline ends. CDR3 size: 13 residues. An input of about 0.5 to 1 ug of RNA was subjected to reverse transcription using random hexamers. An immunoSEQ multiplex PCR amplified TCR beta CDR3 over 54 Vbeta and 13 Jbeta. TCRdb re-derived calls from the immunoSEQ multiplex PCR reads in MiXCR, one entry per CDR3 protein. The table shows about 60,000 distinct CDR3 sequences, with roughly 94% occurring only once.

Sequencing used CD8+ T cells from PBMCs. The source is a human donor with multiple sclerosis. This chain uses TRBV28 with TRBJ2-7, with D perhaps TRBD2 (6 bases). As DNA, the CDR3 is TGTGCCAGCAAAGGGACTGGCTCCTACGAGCAGTACTTC. Encoded protein: CASKGTGSYEQYF.